These 9 T cell receptor beta chains originate from one sample sequenced in a study of cytomegalovirus exposure and HLA in healthy donors. A multiplex PCR was run with 60 Vbeta primers and 13 Jbeta primers. Profiling relied on immunoSEQ multiplex PCR, and the TCRdb table lists in-frame clones only, not all of them. The sample records tens of thousands of clones, roughly 80% being singletons. Material for sequencing was PBMCs. These receptors all come from a young man in good health and CMV-seronegative.

This clone was recorded only once. The chain is built from TRBV4-1 and TRBJ2-3, with a possible D match to TRBD2 (5 bases). The CDR3 extends over 16 amino acids. Germline-derived CDR1 and CDR2 are MGHRA and YSYEKL. V lost 2 bases to trimming and J lost 4 bases, with 16 bases between them. The CDR3 region is CASSQFLAASADTQYF. CDR3 bases: TGCGCCAGCAGCCAATTCCTAGCTGCTTCGGCAGATACGCAGTATTTT.

Only a few counts were recorded for this clone. The rearrangement links TRBV6-5 to TRBJ2-2, with D possibly TRBD1 on 6 matching bases. The V and J ends lost 7 bases and 2 bases respectively, with 11 bases between them. The CDR3 consists of 14 residues. Germline V gives CDR1 MNHEY, CDR2 SVGAGI. The CDR3 nucleotides read TGTGCCAGCAAGGGGGAACACAACACCGGGGAGCTGTTTTTT. Amino acids: CASKGEHNTGELFF.

Here the CDR3 reads CASSLAGTGLNEQYF. The CDR3 DNA follows: TGTGCCAGCAGTTTAGCAGGGACAGGCCTTAACGAGCAGTACTTC. The chain employs TRBV27 and TRBJ2-7; the match to TRBD1 covers 8 bases. Germline V gives CDR1 MNHEY, CDR2 SMNVEV (reference sequence). The CDR3 is made up of 15 amino acids. The J segment lost 5 bases and the V segment lost 2 bases, leaving 8 bases of the junction unmatched.

This clone is a singleton in its sample. This chain uses TRBV4-2 with TRBJ1-1, with a tentative D call TRBD1 (6 bases). The ends were cut back, 2 bases at V and 1 base at J, with 17 bases in the middle. Germline CDR1 reads LGHNA; CDR2 reads YNFKEQ. The length of the CDR3 is 17 residues. Here the CDR3 reads CASSQILTGTKNTEAFF. The CDR3 region has the DNA TGTGCCAGCAGCCAAATACTTACCGGGACAAAGAACACTGAAGCTTTCTTT.

The chain links TRBV14 to TRBJ1-2; D call uncertain. Trimming took 1 base from V and 5 from J, leaving 11 bases between them. This CDR3 contains 14 residues. Germline V gene lookup returns CDR1 SGHDN and CDR2 FVKESK. For the CDR3, the DNA is TGTGCCAGCAGCCAAGCGAACAGCCGATATGGCTACACCTTC. Translated: CASSQANSRYGYTF.

The chain recombines TRBV2 with TRBJ1-4; D gene uncertain. V lost 6 bases to trimming and J lost 4 bases, with 12 bases between them. Germline lookup yields CDR1 SNHLY and CDR2 FYNNEI. The CDR3 runs to 14 residues. CDR3 sequence: CASREPGVNEKLFF. The CDR3 coding sequence is TGTGCCAGCAGAGAACCGGGAGTTAATGAAAAACTGTTTTTT.

The gene calls are TRBV6-5 and TRBJ2-5; 9 positions agree with TRBD2. Germline CDR1 is MNHEY and CDR2 is SVGAGI. The CDR3 covers 16 residues. The trim removed 0 bases at V and 2 bases at J, leaving 4 bases unmatched. CDR3: CASSYSQRGVQETQYF. The CDR3 coding sequence is TGTGCCAGCAGTTACTCTCAGCGGGGGGTTCAAGAGACCCAGTACTTC.

This chain links TRBV11-3 with TRBJ2-5; 9 bases match TRBD1. Trimming removed 5 bases from V and 7 bases from J; junction bases left unmatched: 8. The germline gives CDR1 SGHNT, CDR2 YENEEA. The CDR3 sequence is 14 residues long. The CDR3 sequence: CASSRGQGLGTQYF. The CDR3 DNA reads as TGTGCCAGCAGCCGCGGACAGGGGCTGGGGACCCAGTACTTC.

The chain carries TRBV27 and TRBJ2-3, with D possibly matching TRBD2 (7 bases). The germline V gene encodes CDR1 MNHEY and CDR2 SMNVEV (reference sequence). V lost 6 bases, J lost 4 bases, and 20 bases lay in between. This CDR3 is built from 16 residues. The CDR3 spells CASSRGGGVVSDTQYF. CDR3 bases: TGTGCCAGCAGCCGAGGGGGGGGAGTGGTATCAGATACGCAGTATTTT.